Following are 11 T cell receptor beta chains from one sample sequenced in a study of CD8+CD57+ T cells in acquired aplastic anemia. Whoever was chosen for sequencing had shown CD8+CD57+ cell expansion by flow cytometry. The study profiled TCR beta VDJ and CDR3 using genomic DNA as template. TCRdb recomputed calls from the reads with MiXCR, one row per CDR3 protein. The table lists 130,000 or so distinct CDR3 sequences, over 30% of them singletons. The sequencing sample was made of sorted CD4+, CD8+, or CD8+CD57+ T cells (not recorded which) from PBMCs. These receptor sequences come from a human donor with aplastic anemia.

The rearrangement joins TRBV18 to TRBJ1-6; TRBD1 matches 12 bases. Germline V gene lookup returns CDR1 KGHSH and CDR2 LQKENI. The CDR3 extends over 16 amino acids. The ends lost 6 bases at V and 10 bases at J; junction bases unmatched: 10. The CDR3 DNA reads as TGTGCCAGCTCGCCGGGACAGGGGGCGTTGGGATCACCCCTCCACTTT. This gives the protein CASSPGQGALGSPLHF.

This clonotype was detected many times. This sequence joins TRBV14 and TRBJ2-1, with a weak D call TRBD1 (5 bases). Germline V gene lookup returns CDR1 SGHDN and CDR2 FVKESK. The ends were cut back, 8 bases at V and 3 bases at J, with 20 bases in the middle. CDR3 length: 16 amino acids. The CDR3 protein is CASGLGAGTLYNEQFF. CDR3 DNA: TGTGCCAGCGGGCTTGGGGCAGGTACTCTCTACAATGAGCAGTTCTTC.

This chain connects TRBV4-3 to TRBJ2-6; 10 bases are a match to TRBD1. The length of the CDR3 is 18 residues. Trimming at V came to 3 bases and at J to 4 bases, leaving 9 bases not matched to a gene. Looked up from germline, CDR1 is LGHNA and CDR2 is YSLEER. CDR3 residues: CASSQIGQGVLGANVLTF. CDR3 DNA sequence: TGCGCCAGCAGCCAGATAGGACAGGGGGTTCTGGGGGCCAACGTCCTGACTTTC.

The chain carries TRBV11-2 and TRBJ2-3; 10 nucleotides agree with TRBD2. The CDR3 runs to 16 residues. J gave up 2 bases and V 8 bases, and 10 bases lay outside the gene matches. Germline CDR1 is SGHAT and CDR2 is FQNNGV. The CDR3 reads CASGGSGGPPTDTQYF. Written as DNA, the CDR3 is TGTGCCAGCGGGGGTAGCGGGGGGCCACCCACAGATACGCAGTATTTT.

The V and J genes are TRBV19 and TRBJ2-7; D ambiguous. The CDR3 runs to 14 residues. The V gene lost 1 base and the J gene lost 3 bases, with 10 bases spanning the gap. The germline CDR1 and CDR2 sequences are LNHDA and SQIVND (reference sequence). Written as DNA, the CDR3 is TGTGCCAGTAGTATAGGGCTAGAATACTACGAGCAGTACTTC. Translating it yields CASSIGLEYYEQYF. The whole variable domain, filled in from reference TRBV19 and TRBJ2-7, reads DGGITQSPKYLFRKEGQNVTLSCEQNLNHDAMYWYRQDPGQGLRLIYYSQIVNDFQKGDIAEGYSVSREKKESFPLTVTSAQKNPTAFYLCASSIGLEYYEQYFGPGTRLTVT.

This clonotype was seen only a few times. The chain links TRBV28 to TRBJ1-2; 9 nucleotides line up with TRBD1. The CDR3 is made up of 14 amino acids. Trimming removed 5 bases from V and 7 bases from J; junction bases left unmatched: 8. Per the germline V gene, CDR1 is MDHEN and CDR2 is SYDVKM. The CDR3 reads CASSPQGAGCGYTF. CDR3 DNA: TGTGCCAGCAGTCCACAGGGGGCAGGCTGTGGCTACACCTTC.

This chain joins TRBV25-1 and TRBJ2-1; no definite D call. V was pared by 1 base and J by 0 bases, with 10 bases between. Germline assignment: CDR1 MGHDK and CDR2 SYGVNS. The CDR3 runs to 16 residues. CDR3 coding DNA: TGTGCCAGCAGTGAATTTAGCACGAGCTCCTACAATGAGCAGTTCTTC. Its translation: CASSEFSTSSYNEQFF.

The rearrangement joins TRBV15 to TRBJ2-3, with 7 bases identical to TRBD1. V was pared by 0 bases and J by 6 bases, with 6 bases of the junction left unmatched. The CDR3 contains 15 residues. Germline V gene data show CDR1 as LNHNV and CDR2 as YYDKDF (reference sequence). CDR3 sequence: CATSRDGTVRDTQYF. The CDR3 DNA is TGTGCCACCAGCAGAGATGGGACAGTGCGCGATACGCAGTATTTT.

The chain is built from TRBV10-3 and TRBJ1-1; D is ambiguous. The CDR3 spans 13 residues. Looked up from germline, CDR1 is ENHRY and CDR2 is SYGVKD. Trimming removed 6 bases from V and 4 bases from J, with 12 bases in between. The CDR3 DNA reads TGTGCCATCAGGTTGTATGAGTCCACTGAAGCTTTCTTT. It specifies CAIRLYESTEAFF.

This clonotype was observed many times. The rearrangement links TRBV19 to TRBJ1-2, with D maybe TRBD1 (5 bases). Germline V gene lookup returns CDR1 LNHDA and CDR2 SQIVND (reference sequence). The CDR3 spans 15 residues. The V end was cut by 2 bases, the J end by 3 bases, with 13 bases between. DNA for the CDR3: TGTGCCAGTAGTATAACGGCCGCCAGGGACTATGGCTACACCTTC. It is translated as CASSITAARDYGYTF.

The chain joins TRBV2 to TRBJ2-5, with a tentative D call TRBD1 (8 bases). Germline CDR1 is SNHLY and CDR2 is FYNNEI. CDR3 length equals 13 residues. V dropped 6 bases and J dropped 7 bases, with 15 bases sitting between them. Here the CDR3 DNA reads TGTGCCAGCAGGGAGGACAGGGAGGGGACCCAGTACTTC. Protein sequence: CASREDREGTQYF.